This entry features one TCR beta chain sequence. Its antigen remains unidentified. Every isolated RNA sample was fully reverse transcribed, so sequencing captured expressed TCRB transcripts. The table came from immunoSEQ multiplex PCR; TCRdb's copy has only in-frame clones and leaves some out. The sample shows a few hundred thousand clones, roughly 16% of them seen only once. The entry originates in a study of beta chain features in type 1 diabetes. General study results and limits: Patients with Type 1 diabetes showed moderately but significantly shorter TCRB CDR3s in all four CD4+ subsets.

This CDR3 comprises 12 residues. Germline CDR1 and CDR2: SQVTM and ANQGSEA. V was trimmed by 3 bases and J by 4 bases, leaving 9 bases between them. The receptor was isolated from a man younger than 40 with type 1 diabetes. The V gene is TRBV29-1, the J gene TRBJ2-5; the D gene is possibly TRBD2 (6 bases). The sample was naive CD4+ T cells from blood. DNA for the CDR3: TGCAGCGTTGACGGAGGGCGAGAGACCCAGTACTTC. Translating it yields CSVDGGRETQYF. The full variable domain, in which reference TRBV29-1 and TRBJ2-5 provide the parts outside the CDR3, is SAVISQKPSRDICQRGTSLTIQCQVDSQVTMMFWYRQQPGQSLTLIATANQGSEATYESGFVIDKFPISRPNLTFSTLTVSNMSPEDSSIYLCSVDGGRETQYFGPGTRLLVL.